The 17 T cell receptor beta chains below come from one sample, sequenced in a study of identical twins. Using its own MiXCR run on the 5' RACE reads, TCRdb lists one record per CDR3 protein. The repertoire holds under 300,000 distinct CDR3 sequences, with about 13% as singletons. The same data also went into a second study, on yellow fever vaccine responses in identical twins.

Material for sequencing was memory (CD45RO+) T cells sorted from blood. These receptors came from a woman aged 18-35 years in good health.

This clonotype was observed a handful of times. The V gene is TRBV7-2, the J gene TRBJ2-5, with D perhaps TRBD1 or TRBD2 (5 bases each). CDR1 and CDR2 (germline): SGHTA, FQGNSA. This CDR3 comprises 14 residues. Trimming cost V 6 bases and J 2 bases, with 13 bases left between them. The CDR3 is CASSTGTQQETQYF. Here the CDR3 DNA reads TGTGCCAGCAGTACCGGGACCCAACAAGAGACCCAGTACTTC.

The table lists this clonotype with a few counts. J is TRBJ2-1 and V is TRBV7-2, with 10 bases that match TRBD1. The CDR3 extends over 15 amino acids. V gave up 5 bases and J gave up 5 bases; unmatched junction bases: 6. Germline-derived CDR1 and CDR2 are SGHTA and FQGNSA. The CDR3 nucleotides are TGTGCCAGCAGCGTCGACAGGGGGCCCCACAATGAGCAGTTCTTC. Translation: CASSVDRGPHNEQFF. Filled out from reference TRBV7-2 and TRBJ2-1, the complete variable domain reads GAGVSQSPSNKVTEKGKDVELRCDPISGHTALYWYRQSLGQGLEFLIYFQGNSAPDKSGLPSDRFSAERTGGSVSTLTIQRTQQEDSAVYLCASSVDRGPHNEQFFGPGTRLTVL.

This clonotype came up many times. The CDR3 loop reads CASSHGTGSEKLFF. The CDR3 region has the DNA TGTGCCAGCAGCCACGGGACAGGGAGTGAAAAACTGTTTTTT. The rearrangement joins TRBV7-8 to TRBJ1-4, with 9 bases identical to TRBD1. In germline, CDR1 is SGHVS, CDR2 FQNEAQ. CDR3 size: 14 residues. V lost 5 bases, J lost 7 bases, and 5 bases stayed unmatched.

J is TRBJ1-3 and V is TRBV5-5; 7 nucleotides match TRBD1. V lost 2 bases and J lost 4; bases outside the gene matches: 3. Germline assignment: CDR1 SGHKS and CDR2 YYEKEE (reference sequence). This CDR3 is built from 14 residues. CDR3 sequence reads: CASSFGTVGNTIYF. CDR3 sequence (DNA): TGTGCCAGCAGCTTCGGGACAGTGGGAAACACCATATATTTT.

This clonotype showed up just a few times. The chain couples TRBV6-5 to TRBJ2-2; weak D call: TRBD2 (7 bases). The length of the CDR3 is 16 residues. Looked up from germline, CDR1 is MNHEY and CDR2 is SVGAGI. V lost 0 bases and J lost 2, with 10 bases in between. CDR3 protein: CASSYSAGANTGELFF. The CDR3 DNA follows: TGTGCCAGCAGTTACTCCGCGGGGGCCAACACCGGGGAGCTGTTTTTT.

The CDR3, as DNA: TGCAGTGCTAATCTGCCCAGGGGGTGGGACACTGAAGCTTTCTTT. It specifies CSANLPRGWDTEAFF. The rearrangement links TRBV20-1 to TRBJ1-1, with 7 bases that match TRBD1. The CDR3 is 15 residues long. V lost 4 bases, J lost 3 bases, and 11 bases stayed unmatched. Germline V gives CDR1 DFQATT, CDR2 SNEGSKA (reference sequence).

This clonotype showed up just a few times. The J gene is TRBJ2-5, the V gene TRBV6-2 or TRBV6-3, with 10 positions matching TRBD2. With 2 bases clipped from V and 4 bases from J, the junction kept 1 base outside the gene matches. The length of the CDR3 is 14 residues. The germline V gene has CDR1 MNHEY and CDR2 SVGEGT. This chain's CDR3 is CASSYTSGTETQYF. The CDR3 bases are TGTGCCAGCAGTTACACTAGCGGGACAGAGACCCAGTACTTC.

The rearrangement uses TRBV15 and TRBJ2-6; 7 bases match TRBD1. The CDR3 contains 17 residues. Germline V gene sequence: CDR1 LNHNV, CDR2 YYDKDF (reference sequence). V was clipped by 2 bases and J by 2 bases; unmatched bases: 6. CDR3 nucleotides: TGTGCCACCAGCAGACAGGGGGATGTTGCTGGGGCCAACGTCCTGACTTTC. This sequence encodes CATSRQGDVAGANVLTF.

This clonotype was found a few times. The V call is TRBV6-2 or TRBV6-3, the J call TRBJ2-4; 8 bases align to TRBD1. Trimming took 7 bases from V and 7 from J; bases not matched to a gene: 6. The germline CDR1 and CDR2 sequences are MNHEY and SVGEGT. This CDR3 is built from 13 residues. CDR3 amino acids: CASNIGQGNIQYF. The CDR3 coding sequence is TGTGCCAGCAATATAGGACAGGGCAACATTCAGTACTTC.

J is TRBJ2-1 and V is TRBV5-1; the match to TRBD1 covers 8 bases. The CDR3 totals 16 residues. Unmatched junction bases numbered 10, after V lost 4 bases and J lost 4 bases. CDR1 and CDR2 (germline): SGHRS, YFSETQ. The CDR3 sequence is CASSTGQELIYNEQFF. DNA of the CDR3: TGCGCCAGCAGCACGGGACAGGAACTTATATACAATGAGCAGTTCTTC.

The table lists this clonotype with many counts. The chain joins TRBV20-1 to TRBJ1-2; TRBD1 aligns across 7 bases. The CDR3 spans 16 residues. After removal of 0 bases from V and 2 bases from J, the junction contained 9 bases not matched to a gene. Germline V CDR1 and CDR2: DFQATT, SNEGSKA (reference sequence). CDR3 sequence reads: CSARDLSGQTNYGYTF. The CDR3 DNA follows: TGCAGTGCTAGAGACCTATCGGGACAGACAAACTATGGCTACACCTTC.

This chain connects TRBV6-4 to TRBJ2-2; 10 nucleotides align to TRBD1. This CDR3 has 14 residues. With 6 bases clipped from V and 4 bases from J, the junction kept 2 bases outside the gene matches. Germline V gene sequence: CDR1 MRHNA, CDR2 SNTAGT. The CDR3 loop reads CASRRTGGTGELFF. The CDR3 DNA is TGTGCCAGCAGACGGACAGGGGGCACCGGGGAGCTGTTTTTT.

This clonotype was detected a few times. This chain joins TRBV28 and TRBJ2-7, with D possibly matching TRBD1 (5 bases). The CDR3 spans 15 residues. Between the trimmed V and J ends, which lost 4 bases and 3 bases, there was a span of 16 bases. The germline gives CDR1 MDHEN, CDR2 SYDVKM. The CDR3 DNA sequence: TGTGCCAGCAGTTCGTACAGGACCCCATACTACGAGCAGTACTTC. Protein product: CASSSYRTPYYEQYF.

This clonotype was detected only a few times. The V and J genes are TRBV10-1 and TRBJ1-1; D is possibly TRBD1 (5 bases). CDR3 size: 13 residues. Germline-derived CDR1 and CDR2 are WNHNN and SYGVQD (reference sequence). Trimming cost V 4 bases and J 5 bases, with 11 bases left between them. CDR3 bases: TGCGCCAGCAGTGGGGGGAAGACGACTGAAGCTTTCTTT. Amino acids: CASSGGKTTEAFF.

The chain has TRBV7-9 and TRBJ1-5; 10 bases map to TRBD1. The V and J ends lost 5 bases and 5 bases, in that order; junction bases with no gene match: 3. Per germline, CDR1 SEHNR and CDR2 FQNEAQ (reference sequence). The CDR3 is 14 residues long. DNA of the CDR3: TGTGCCAGCAGCAGACAGGGGGCCGATCAGCCCCAGCATTTT. Its translation: CASSRQGADQPQHF.

This clonotype was recorded a few times. This chain links TRBV7-9 with TRBJ2-7; possible D gene TRBD2, 7 bases. The CDR3 extends over 16 amino acids. Trimming removed 5 bases at V and 5 bases at J, with 22 bases between. From germline, CDR1 is SEHNR and CDR2 FQNEAQ (reference sequence). CDR3 coding DNA: TGTGCCAGCAGCCCACCCGGAGGGGGGGGCTTCCACGAGCAGTACTTC. It encodes CASSPPGGGGFHEQYF.

The V gene is TRBV12-3 or TRBV12-4, the J gene TRBJ2-1, with 7 positions matching TRBD2. Trimming removed 5 bases from V and 5 bases from J; junction bases left unmatched: 12. This CDR3 region has 16 residues. The CDR3 loop is CASSPRILANNNEQFF. The CDR3 DNA reads as TGTGCCAGCAGTCCGAGGATACTAGCGAACAACAATGAGCAGTTCTTC.